These 27 T cell receptor beta chains were all obtained from the same sample, sequenced in a study of blood T cell repertoires in COVID-19 (dated by TCRdb to the early 2020s). The library was produced with the immunoSEQ multiplex PCR assay. TCRdb re-hosts the immuneACCESS table, in-frame sequences only. Its copies lack some clones; in the studies checked, an unresolved V gene accounts for under half of them, and the cause for the rest is not known. This sample has around 200,000 clones in its table, and around 86% of those were observed once. The ten largest clonotypes hold 2.7% of the sample. Specimen: peripheral blood. These receptor sequences come from a man aged 35 to 55 with active or convalescent COVID-19.

This clone came up once. The V call is TRBV11-2, the J call TRBJ2-1, with unresolved D. This CDR3 has 12 residues. Germline V lookup: CDR1 SGHAT, CDR2 FQNNGV. Trimming cost V 1 base and J 6 bases, with 4 bases left between them. CDR3 in amino acids: CASSLVRNEQFF. The CDR3 nucleotides read TGTGCCAGCAGCTTAGTTCGCAATGAGCAGTTCTTC.

The V and J genes are TRBV7-9 and TRBJ2-1; D is uncertain. CDR1 is SEHNR, CDR2 FQNEAQ, per germline (reference sequence). V was pared by 3 bases and J by 2 bases, with 11 bases between. This CDR3 is built from 15 residues. Written as DNA, the CDR3 is TGTGCCAGCAGCTTTTTCTACCCAACCTACAATGAGCAGTTCTTC. As protein: CASSFFYPTYNEQFF.

This clone was found once. This chain uses TRBV11-3 with TRBJ2-1; D possibly corresponds to TRBD1 (6 bases). There are 16 residues in the CDR3. V was pared by 3 bases and J by 0 bases, with 12 bases between. CDR1 is SGHNT and CDR2 is YENEEA in the germline V gene. The CDR3: CASSFSGHNSYNEQFF. CDR3 nucleotides: TGTGCCAGCAGCTTCTCGGGACATAACTCCTACAATGAGCAGTTCTTC.

This sequence joins TRBV7-9 and TRBJ1-2, with TRBD1 identical over 9 bases. The CDR3 sequence is 19 residues long. Germline CDR1 is SEHNR and CDR2 is FQNEAQ (reference sequence). The ends lost 5 bases at V and 6 bases at J; junction bases unmatched: 22. CDR3 sequence reads: CASSPRLAGTGTKDDGYTF. The DNA for the CDR3 is TGTGCCAGCAGCCCCAGACTAGCCGGGACAGGGACAAAAGATGATGGCTACACCTTC. The full variable domain, in which reference TRBV7-9 and TRBJ1-2 provide the parts outside the CDR3, is DTGVSQNPRHKITKRGQNVTFRCDPISEHNRLYWYRQTLGQGPEFLTYFQNEAQLEKSRLLSDRFSAERPKGSFSTLEIQRTEQGDSAMYLCASSPRLAGTGTKDDGYTFGSGTRLTVV.

The chain employs TRBV7-9 and TRBJ2-7; no firm D call. Germline loops: CDR1 SEHNR, CDR2 FQNEAQ (reference sequence). Trimming took off 7 bases at V and 2 bases at J, with 12 bases between the two ends. CDR3 length: 13 amino acids. The chain's CDR3 is CASTTTQTYEQYF. CDR3 DNA: TGTGCCAGCACCACCACTCAAACCTACGAGCAGTACTTC.

This rearrangement joins TRBV28 to TRBJ1-3, with TRBD1 matching over 9 bases. From germline, CDR1 is MDHEN and CDR2 SYDVKM. This CDR3 comprises 14 residues. The trim removed 4 bases at V and 2 bases at J, leaving 0 bases unmatched. For the CDR3, the DNA is TGTGCCAGCAGTTGGACAGGGGCTGGAAACACCATATATTTT. It encodes CASSWTGAGNTIYF.

Points on this clone: Other nucleotide sequences in the sample specify the same CDR3. V usage is TRBV5-1 and J usage is TRBJ2-7, with D perhaps TRBD2 (5 bases). V lost 1 base and J lost 6, with 8 bases in between. The CDR3 sequence is 12 residues long. CDR1 is SGHRS, CDR2 YFSETQ, per germline. DNA of the CDR3: TGCGCCAGCAGCTTGCGCGAGGGCGAGCAGTACTTC. Its protein is CASSLREGEQYF.

The chain has TRBV24-1 and TRBJ2-1, with 7 bases aligning to TRBD2. The CDR3 contains 14 residues. V dropped 2 bases and J dropped 6; count of bases not matched to a gene: 3. Looked up from germline, CDR1 is KGHDR and CDR2 is SFDVKD. CDR3 nucleotides: TGTGCCACCAGTGATTATGGGGGGGTCAATGAGCAGTTCTTC. Protein: CATSDYGGVNEQFF.

This clone was seen a single time. CDR3 in DNA: TGCGCCAGCAGTTCCGATCTTCAGACAGGGACAGATACGCAGTATTTT. Its translation: CASSSDLQTGTDTQYF. J is TRBJ2-3 and V is TRBV5-1; 7 positions match TRBD1. This CDR3 region has 16 residues. Germline V gene data show CDR1 as SGHRS and CDR2 as YFSETQ. J gave up 3 bases and V 5 bases, and 12 bases lay outside the gene matches.

The chain combines TRBV4-1 with TRBJ2-2, with 12 bases matching TRBD1. Germline V gene sequence: CDR1 MGHRA, CDR2 YSYEKL. There are 17 residues in the CDR3. With V trimmed by 3 bases and J by 7 bases, 9 bases remained unmatched. For the CDR3, the DNA is TGCGCCAGCAGCCACCGAAGGGACAGGGGGCATAACGGGGAGCTGTTTTTT. Protein sequence: CASSHRRDRGHNGELFF.

This clone was detected only a few times. This chain connects TRBV19 to TRBJ1-4; 8 positions agree with TRBD1. V lost 4 bases, J lost 5 bases, and 27 bases stayed unmatched. CDR3 size: 22 residues. The germline gives CDR1 LNHDA, CDR2 SQIVND (reference sequence). CDR3 nucleotide sequence: TGTGCCAGTAGTACAAATCATCTCGGACAGGGATCCCTGATTTCCGGAAATGAAAAACTGTTTTTT. Its translation: CASSTNHLGQGSLISGNEKLFF.

This clone was picked up a small number of times. V usage is TRBV15 and J usage is TRBJ1-5; 7 bases are shared with TRBD1. After removal of 3 bases from V and 3 bases from J, the junction contained 14 bases not matched to a gene. CDR1 LNHNV and CDR2 YYDKDF come from the germline V gene (reference sequence). The CDR3 has 18 amino acids. The CDR3 protein is CATSRYRGGTVDNQPQHF. The CDR3 coding sequence is TGTGCCACCAGCAGGTACCGCGGCGGGACAGTGGACAATCAGCCCCAGCATTTT.

The table lists this clone with a count of one. V is TRBV5-1 and J is TRBJ2-3; the match to TRBD2 covers 9 bases. The CDR3 contains 16 residues. Germline V gene lookup returns CDR1 SGHRS and CDR2 YFSETQ. Trimming took 2 bases from V and 7 from J; bases not matched to a gene: 11. CDR3 nucleotides: TGCGCCAGCAGCTTAGTGAGCGGGGGGCTCGGGAATACGCAGTATTTT. Protein: CASSLVSGGLGNTQYF.

The gene calls are TRBV27 and TRBJ2-3; D perhaps matches TRBD1 (6 bases). This CDR3 has 15 amino acids. CDR1 MNHEY and CDR2 SMNVEV come from the germline V gene (reference sequence). Trimming stripped 3 bases from V and 0 bases from J, with 10 bases between. Here the CDR3 reads CASSFWGRSTDTQYF. Written as DNA, the CDR3 is TGTGCCAGCAGTTTTTGGGGGCGCAGCACAGATACGCAGTATTTT.

The V call is TRBV7-9, the J call TRBJ2-7, with D perhaps TRBD1 (6 bases). Trimming removed 0 bases at V and 6 bases at J, with 12 bases between. This CDR3 has 14 amino acids. Per germline, CDR1 SEHNR and CDR2 FQNEAQ (reference sequence). CDR3 in amino acids: CASSLAWGQGEQYF. CDR3 DNA sequence: TGTGCCAGCAGCTTAGCTTGGGGGCAGGGCGAGCAGTACTTC.

The chain links TRBV6-2 or TRBV6-3 to TRBJ1-5; D may be TRBD1 (5 bases). The germline V gene encodes CDR1 MNHEY and CDR2 SVGEGT. Trimming left V 5 bases short and J 4 bases short, with 15 bases between. CDR3 size: 15 residues. CDR3 bases: TGTGCCAGCAGTCTCGCCAGGGAAGGGAATCAGCCCCAGCATTTT. Encoded protein: CASSLAREGNQPQHF.

Turning to this clone: Given a far larger clone just one base away, this is likely a sequencing read error. This rearrangement joins TRBV11-2 to TRBJ1-5; D may be TRBD1 (6 bases). Germline CDR1 reads SGHAT; CDR2 reads FQNNGV. The CDR3 length is 15 residues. Between the trimmed V and J ends, which lost 5 bases and 0 bases, there was a span of 11 bases. The DNA for the CDR3 is TGTGCCAGCAGCCCACAGGGTTATAGCAATCAGCCCCAGCATTTT. Translating it yields CASSPQGYSNQPQHF.

This clone occurred once. This sequence joins TRBV11-3 and TRBJ2-7; 11 bases line up with TRBD1. The length of the CDR3 is 16 residues. The germline gives CDR1 SGHNT, CDR2 YENEEA. With V trimmed by 5 bases and J by 5 bases, 11 bases remained unmatched. CDR3 amino acids: CASSPGTGGTNNEQYF. The CDR3 bases are TGTGCCAGCAGCCCAGGGACAGGGGGAACTAATAACGAGCAGTACTTC.

The genes are TRBV7-3 and TRBJ1-1, with D perhaps TRBD1 (5 bases). The ends were cut back, 5 bases at V and 5 bases at J, with 12 bases in the middle. Germline CDR1 reads SGHTA; CDR2 reads FQGTGA. The CDR3 is 13 amino acids. The CDR3 is CASSPGGVTEAFF. CDR3 in DNA: TGTGCCAGCAGCCCCGGGGGGGTTACTGAAGCTTTCTTT.

This rearrangement joins TRBV19 to TRBJ1-3; 7 nucleotides line up with TRBD1. Germline V gives CDR1 LNHDA, CDR2 SQIVND (reference sequence). The J segment lost 7 bases and the V segment lost 7 bases, leaving 4 bases of the junction unmatched. This CDR3 has 12 residues. The CDR3 DNA reads as TGTGCCAGTATGACAGGGTGGAACACCATATATTTT. It is translated as CASMTGWNTIYF. Variable domain in full (rest from reference TRBV19 and TRBJ1-3): DGGITQSPKYLFRKEGQNVTLSCEQNLNHDAMYWYRQDPGQGLRLIYYSQIVNDFQKGDIAEGYSVSREKKESFPLTVTSAQKNPTAFYLCASMTGWNTIYFGEGSWLTVV.

The chain carries TRBV6-5 and TRBJ2-7; no clear D gene. Germline CDR1 MNHEY, CDR2 SVGAGI. The CDR3 is made up of 12 amino acids. Trimming stripped 4 bases from V and 1 base from J, with 5 bases between. Here the CDR3 DNA reads TGTGCCAGCAGTTCGCAGTCCTACGAGCAGTACTTC. This sequence encodes CASSSQSYEQYF.

The chain carries TRBV10-3 and TRBJ2-2; 8 positions agree with TRBD1. Germline V gene sequence: CDR1 ENHRY, CDR2 SYGVKD. The CDR3 is 17 residues long. With 1 base clipped from V and 2 bases from J, the junction kept 6 bases outside the gene matches. CDR3 protein: CAISEYSTGENTGELFF. Here the CDR3 DNA reads TGTGCCATCAGTGAGTATTCGACAGGGGAAAACACCGGGGAGCTGTTTTTT.

Remarks on this clone: At one end, the junction sequence differs from germline, possibly due to a read error. The gene calls are TRBV7-7 and TRBJ2-5, with TRBD1 identical over 7 bases. Germline CDR1 SSHAT, CDR2 FNYEAQ (reference sequence). The CDR3 runs to 18 residues. The CDR3 DNA follows: TGTGCTAGCAGCTTAGGGGTAGTACAGGGGAATTTCCAAGAGACCCAGTACTTC. Amino acids: CASSLGVVQGNFQETQYF.

This clone has just a few counts. The CDR3, as DNA: TGTGCCAGCATCGTCTCGACAGAGAACACTGAAGCTTTCTTT. It encodes CASIVSTENTEAFF. The chain is built from TRBV28 and TRBJ1-1; tentatively, D is TRBD1 (5 bases). The CDR3 is made up of 14 amino acids. V shed 7 bases and J shed 1 base, with 13 bases lying between them. Germline lookup yields CDR1 MDHEN and CDR2 SYDVKM.

The chain carries TRBV11-1 and TRBJ2-7, with D maybe TRBD2 (6 bases). Trimming removed 5 bases from V and 6 bases from J, with 14 bases in between. Germline values: CDR1 SGHAT, CDR2 FQDESV (reference sequence). This CDR3 comprises 13 residues. CDR3 nucleotides: TGTGCCAGCAGCGCCCGGATGACTAGCGAGCAGTACTTC. It specifies CASSARMTSEQYF.

The chain combines TRBV27 with TRBJ2-6; D might be TRBD2 (5 bases). The germline V gene has CDR1 MNHEY and CDR2 SMNVEV (reference sequence). Trimming shortened V by 11 bases and J by 0 bases, and 23 bases separated the two germline ends. The CDR3 is 18 residues long. CDR3 loop: CAASIKAARTSGANVLTF. The CDR3 DNA follows: TGTGCCGCGTCCATTAAAGCGGCCAGGACCTCTGGGGCCAACGTCCTGACTTTC.

The V and J genes are TRBV19 and TRBJ1-2; D unresolved. The CDR3 has 15 amino acids. Germline V lookup: CDR1 LNHDA, CDR2 SQIVND (reference sequence). V lost 6 bases to trimming and J lost 4 bases, with 18 bases between them. CDR3 amino acids: CASSHTILGSYGYTF. The CDR3 DNA is TGTGCCAGTAGCCATACTATTCTGGGGAGCTATGGCTACACCTTC.